The 24 T cell receptor beta chains below all came from one sample that was sequenced in a study of blood T cell repertoires in COVID-19. Assay: immunoSEQ multiplex PCR; the TCRdb copy retains only in-frame clones and omits some. Found here are around 250,000 clones, 65% to 90% of them singletons; the top ten hold approximately 9.1%. The sequenced sample consisted of PBMCs or T cells enriched from blood (not recorded which). The source of these receptors is a woman in her 50s with acute COVID-19.

The J gene is TRBJ1-6, the V gene TRBV4-1; 9 bases align to TRBD1. V lost 4 bases and J lost 10; bases outside the gene matches: 5. Germline V gene sequence: CDR1 MGHRA, CDR2 YSYEKL. This CDR3 spans 14 amino acids. CDR3 nucleotide sequence: TGCGCCAGCAGCCTCGGGACAGGGACCTCACCCCTCCACTTT. It encodes CASSLGTGTSPLHF.

The gene calls are TRBV2 and TRBJ1-6; no reliable D call. The V gene lost 6 bases and the J gene lost 10 bases, with 10 bases spanning the gap. The CDR3 runs to 12 residues. Germline V gene data show CDR1 as SNHLY and CDR2 as FYNNEI. The CDR3 loop reads CASSSEASPLHF. CDR3 nucleotide sequence: TGTGCCAGCAGCTCGGAGGCGTCACCCCTCCACTTT.

This rearrangement joins TRBV6-5 to TRBJ2-5; unclear D gene. Germline V gives CDR1 MNHEY, CDR2 SVGAGI. This CDR3 region has 13 residues. Trimming pared 0 bases from V and 5 bases from J, leaving 7 bases between. DNA of the CDR3: TGTGCCAGCAGTTACTCGACATGGGAGACCCAGTACTTC. Translation: CASSYSTWETQYF.

The chain carries TRBV6-2 or TRBV6-3 and TRBJ2-7; 11 positions match TRBD1. CDR1 and CDR2 (germline): MNHEY, SVGEGT. J gave up 4 bases and V 5 bases, and 7 bases lay outside the gene matches. The CDR3 consists of 15 residues. The DNA of the CDR3 is TGTGCCAGCAGTACCCCCGGGACAGGGGGGTACGAGCAGTACTTC. Translation: CASSTPGTGGYEQYF.

The rearrangement joins TRBV18 to TRBJ1-1; TRBD1 might be the D (5 bases). Germline V gene sequence: CDR1 KGHSH, CDR2 LQKENI. Trimming shortened V by 3 bases and J by 1 base, and 15 bases separated the two germline ends. This CDR3 comprises 16 residues. CDR3: CASSPRLVGPNTEAFF. In nucleotides, the CDR3 is TGTGCCAGCTCACCGCGGTTGGTGGGGCCGAACACTGAAGCTTTCTTT.

This chain links TRBV5-4 with TRBJ2-2; D gene ambiguous. The CDR3 has 15 residues. Germline CDR1 and CDR2: SGHNT and YYREEE (reference sequence). The ends were cut back, 2 bases at V and 1 base at J, with 9 bases in the middle. CDR3 sequence (DNA): TGTGCCAGCAGCTTCGAAGCCTGGAACACCGGGGAGCTGTTTTTT. It translates to CASSFEAWNTGELFF.

The V gene is TRBV18, the J gene TRBJ1-2; 7 bases fit TRBD1. In germline, CDR1 is KGHSH, CDR2 LQKENI. The CDR3 loop spans 17 amino acids. The junction had 17 bases not matched to a gene; V was cut back by 3 bases and J by 7 bases. DNA of the CDR3: TGTGCCAGCTCACCCAACCCGGCCGACAGGGCGTCGAGTGGCTACACCTTC. Amino acid sequence: CASSPNPADRASSGYTF.

The chain combines TRBV7-8 with TRBJ2-1; D perhaps matches TRBD1 (5 bases). The germline V gene has CDR1 SGHVS and CDR2 FQNEAQ. This CDR3 region has 14 residues. The germline V and J ends were trimmed by 4 bases and 8 bases, with 15 bases remaining between them. CDR3 DNA: TGTGCCAGCAGCTCCAGGGCAGCCAGGGATGAGCAGTTCTTC. This sequence encodes CASSSRAARDEQFF.

The V and J genes are TRBV10-3 and TRBJ1-2, with D perhaps TRBD1 (5 bases). V was trimmed by 0 bases and J by 6 bases, leaving 11 bases between them. The CDR3 is 14 amino acids. Germline V gives CDR1 ENHRY, CDR2 SYGVKD. CDR3 nucleotide sequence: TGTGCCATCAGTGAGTCCGGGGACTACCATGGCTACACCTTC. This translates into CAISESGDYHGYTF.

This chain connects TRBV12-3 or TRBV12-4 to TRBJ2-5, with TRBD1 as a possible D gene (5 bases). V was pared by 7 bases and J by 4 bases, with 13 bases between. The CDR3 has 13 amino acids. The CDR3: CASTLDSGETQYF. The CDR3 DNA sequence: TGTGCCAGCACCTTAGACAGTGGAGAGACCCAGTACTTC.

In this sample, this clone turned up many times. The chain recombines TRBV30 with TRBJ1-1; D remains ambiguous. V lost 0 bases to trimming and J lost 8 bases, with 10 bases between them. This CDR3 is 12 amino acids long. Germline CDR1 is GTSNPN and CDR2 is SVGIG (reference sequence). CDR3 protein: CAWSVRATEAFF. The CDR3, as DNA: TGTGCCTGGAGTGTAAGAGCCACCGAAGCTTTCTTT.

This rearrangement joins TRBV9 to TRBJ2-7; 9 bases align to TRBD2. V lost 0 bases and J lost 2; bases outside the gene matches: 3. Germline V gene data show CDR1 as SGDLS and CDR2 as YYNGEE. The CDR3 runs to 15 residues. The CDR3 sequence is CASSVVGGGAYEQYF. CDR3 bases: TGTGCCAGCAGCGTAGTAGGCGGGGGGGCCTACGAGCAGTACTTC.

This clone has only a few counts. This CDR3 reads CAWSVRVRGADYGYTF. CDR3 DNA sequence: TGTGCCTGGAGTGTACGGGTCAGGGGAGCGGACTATGGCTACACCTTC. The chain recombines TRBV30 with TRBJ1-2, with D perhaps TRBD1 (6 bases). Germline CDR1 and CDR2: GTSNPN and SVGIG (reference sequence). This CDR3 region has 16 residues. Trimming stripped 0 bases from V and 3 bases from J, with 17 bases between.

This sequence joins TRBV5-5 and TRBJ2-7; TRBD2 aligns across 8 bases. J was trimmed by 4 bases and V by 0 bases; bases with no gene match: 9. CDR1 is SGHKS and CDR2 is YYEKEE in the germline V gene (reference sequence). This CDR3 has 16 amino acids. Written as DNA, the CDR3 is TGTGCCAGCAGCTTGGTAGTGATAGCGGGGAGGTACGAGCAGTACTTC. It specifies CASSLVVIAGRYEQYF.

J is TRBJ2-5 and V is TRBV4-3, with TRBD2 matching over 7 bases. Germline trimming cut 0 bases from V and 7 bases from J; bases unmatched to any gene: 11. Germline V lookup: CDR1 LGHNA, CDR2 YSLEER. This CDR3 is 16 amino acids long. Written as DNA, the CDR3 is TGCGCCAGCAGCCAAGAAGGAGCGGGGCTTGGGGGGACCCAGTACTTC. Encoded protein: CASSQEGAGLGGTQYF.

This chain connects TRBV7-9 to TRBJ1-4; 9 nucleotides agree with TRBD1. CDR3 size: 15 residues. The J segment lost 7 bases and the V segment lost 5 bases, leaving 8 bases of the junction unmatched. Per the germline V gene, CDR1 is SEHNR and CDR2 is FQNEAQ (reference sequence). CDR3: CASSPGQGVTEKLFF. The CDR3 bases are TGTGCCAGCAGCCCGGGACAGGGCGTAACTGAAAAACTGTTTTTT.

This clone was seen a single time. The chain combines TRBV10-3 with TRBJ1-4; D possibly corresponds to TRBD1 (5 bases). CDR1 and CDR2 from the germline V gene are ENHRY and SYGVKD. The V end was cut by 1 base, the J end by 8 bases, with 11 bases between. This CDR3 contains 14 residues. DNA of the CDR3: TGTGCCATCAGTGAGTTGCAGGGAAGGGAAAAACTGTTTTTT. Translated: CAISELQGREKLFF.

The genes are TRBV5-4 and TRBJ2-7, with TRBD1 as a possible D gene (5 bases). Germline CDR1 reads SGHNT; CDR2 reads YYREEE (reference sequence). V was pared by 4 bases and J by 3 bases, with 11 bases between. The CDR3 runs to 13 residues. CDR3 loop: CASSAQGVYEQYF. DNA for the CDR3: TGTGCCAGCAGCGCCCAGGGTGTCTACGAGCAGTACTTC.

This chain uses TRBV6-2 or TRBV6-3 with TRBJ2-7, with 9 bases aligning to TRBD1. The CDR3 has 14 residues. Losses at the gene ends were 2 bases for V and 5 bases for J; bases not matched to a gene: 4. CDR1 and CDR2 (germline): MNHEY, SVGEGT. CDR3 sequence: CASSYGTGWDEQYF. The CDR3 bases are TGTGCCAGCAGTTACGGGACAGGGTGGGACGAGCAGTACTTC.

The rearrangement joins TRBV7-8 to TRBJ1-1, with TRBD1 as a possible D gene (6 bases). CDR1 is SGHVS and CDR2 is FQNEAQ in the germline V gene. V was pared by 5 bases and J by 0 bases, with 16 bases between. The CDR3 loop spans 16 amino acids. In nucleotides, the CDR3 is TGTGCCAGCAGCCTAGATAGCGACAGGTTGAACACTGAAGCTTTCTTT. Translated: CASSLDSDRLNTEAFF.

V usage is TRBV7-2 and J usage is TRBJ1-2; 8 nucleotides agree with TRBD1. The CDR3 runs to 15 residues. V was clipped by 4 bases and J by 0 bases; unmatched bases: 4. Germline V CDR1 and CDR2: SGHTA, FQGNSA. CDR3 loop: CASSYPGQANYGYTF. DNA for the CDR3: TGTGCCAGCAGCTACCCGGGACAGGCTAACTATGGCTACACCTTC.

The chain employs TRBV30 and TRBJ2-1; 7 bases match TRBD2. Per the germline V gene, CDR1 is GTSNPN and CDR2 is SVGIG (reference sequence). This CDR3 spans 14 amino acids. J lost 9 bases, V lost 3 bases, and 11 bases had no gene match. The CDR3, as DNA: TGTGCCTGGAGCCCCGGGACTACTTATAGTGAGCAGTTCTTC. It is translated as CAWSPGTTYSEQFF.

The J gene is TRBJ1-1, the V gene TRBV29-1; TRBD1 agrees at 8 bases. V dropped 4 bases and J dropped 4; count of bases not matched to a gene: 11. The CDR3 runs to 15 residues. Germline V gene sequence: CDR1 SQVTM, CDR2 ANQGSEA. In nucleotides, the CDR3 is TGCAGCGTTGCTAGTTCACAGGGGGGAGGCACTGAAGCTTTCTTT. This translates into CSVASSQGGGTEAFF.

The genes are TRBV2 and TRBJ2-3; a possible D gene is TRBD2 (6 bases). Germline V gene data show CDR1 as SNHLY and CDR2 as FYNNEI. V was cut by 4 bases and J by 1 base, with 9 bases left in between. The CDR3 is 14 residues long. Here the CDR3 DNA reads TGTGCCAGCAGTGTAATAGCGGGCACAGATACGCAGTATTTT. Encoded protein: CASSVIAGTDTQYF.